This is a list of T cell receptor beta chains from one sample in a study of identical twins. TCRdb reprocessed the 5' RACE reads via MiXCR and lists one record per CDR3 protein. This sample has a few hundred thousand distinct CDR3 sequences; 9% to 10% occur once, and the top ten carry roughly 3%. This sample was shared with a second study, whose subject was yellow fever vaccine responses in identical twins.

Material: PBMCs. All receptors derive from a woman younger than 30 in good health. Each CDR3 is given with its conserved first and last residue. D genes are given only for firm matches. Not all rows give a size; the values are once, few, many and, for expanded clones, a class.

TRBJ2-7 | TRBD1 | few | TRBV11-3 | CASSAGTGAVEQYF | TGTGCCAGCAGTGCCGGGACAGGGGCCGTCGAGCAGTACTTC
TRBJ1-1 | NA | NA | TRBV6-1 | CASIRAPRVNTEAFF | TGTGCCAGCATCCGGGCCCCGAGGGTGAACACTGAAGCTTTCTTT
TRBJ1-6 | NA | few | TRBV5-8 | CASRQGRDNSPLHF | TGTGCCAGCAGGCAGGGAAGAGATAATTCACCCCTCCACTTT
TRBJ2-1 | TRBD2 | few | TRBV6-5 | CASSYLIPSGGYNEQFF | TGTGCCAGCAGCTACCTTATTCCTAGCGGGGGATACAATGAGCAGTTCTTC
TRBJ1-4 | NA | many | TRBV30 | CAWRRDRTEKLFF | TGTGCCTGGAGGCGTGACCGGACAGAAAAACTGTTTTTT
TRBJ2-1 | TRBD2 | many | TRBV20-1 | CSAGTSVYNEQFF | TGCAGTGCCGGGACTAGCGTCTACAATGAGCAGTTCTTC
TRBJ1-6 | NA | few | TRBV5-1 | CASSSDGFYNSPLHF | TGCGCCAGCAGTTCGGACGGGTTCTATAATTCACCCCTCCACTTT
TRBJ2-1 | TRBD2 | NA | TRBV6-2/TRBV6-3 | CASSYSFLAGDRLNEQFF | TGTGCCAGCAGTTACTCGTTCCTAGCGGGAGACCGCCTCAATGAGCAGTTCTTC
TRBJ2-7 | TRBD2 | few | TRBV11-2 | CASSLDRDYYEQYF | TGTGCCAGCAGCTTAGATCGGGACTACTACGAGCAGTACTTC
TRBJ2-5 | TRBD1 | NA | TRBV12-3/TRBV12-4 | CASSFRDRVEETQYF | TGTGCCAGCAGTTTTCGGGACAGGGTGGAAGAGACCCAGTACTTC
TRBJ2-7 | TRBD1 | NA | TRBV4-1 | CASSQDGEDRVHEQYF | TGCGCCAGCAGCCAAGATGGGGAGGACAGGGTCCACGAGCAGTACTTC
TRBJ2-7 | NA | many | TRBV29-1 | CSVGWSTISYEQYF | TGCAGCGTTGGGTGGTCTACTATCTCCTACGAGCAGTACTTC
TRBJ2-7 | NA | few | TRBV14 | CASSHTLQENPYEQYF | TGTGCCAGCAGCCATACTCTACAGGAAAATCCCTACGAGCAGTACTTC
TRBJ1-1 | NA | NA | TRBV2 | CASRDPGGAEAFF | TGTGCCAGCAGAGACCCGGGTGGAGCTGAAGCTTTCTTT
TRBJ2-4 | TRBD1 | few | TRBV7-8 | CASSLGTGVSLAKNIQYF | TGTGCCAGCAGCTTAGGGACAGGAGTCTCGTTAGCCAAAAACATTCAGTACTTC
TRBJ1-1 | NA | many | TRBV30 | CAWRERGGAFF | TGTGCCTGGAGAGAAAGAGGAGGAGCTTTCTTT
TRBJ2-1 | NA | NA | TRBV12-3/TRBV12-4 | CASSLQGGGASYEQFF | TGTGCCAGCAGCCTCCAGGGGGGGGGGGCGTCGTATGAGCAGTTCTTC
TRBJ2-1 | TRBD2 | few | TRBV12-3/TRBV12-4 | CASNLGAGGPYEQFF | TGTGCCAGCAACCTTGGGGCGGGAGGGCCTTATGAGCAGTTCTTC
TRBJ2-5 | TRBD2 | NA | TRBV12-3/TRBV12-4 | CASRTSGGAKGTQYF | TGTGCCAGCAGAACTAGCGGGGGGGCGAAGGGGACCCAGTACTTC
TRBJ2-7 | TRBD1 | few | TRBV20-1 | CSAIQGAGYEQYF | TGCAGTGCGATACAGGGGGCAGGGTACGAGCAGTACTTC
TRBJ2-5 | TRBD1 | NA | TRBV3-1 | CASSPRDRGSETQYF | TGTGCCAGCAGCCCTCGGGACAGGGGCTCAGAGACCCAGTACTTC
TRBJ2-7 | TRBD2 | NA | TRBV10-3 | CAISDLGLASTYEQYF | TGTGCCATCAGTGACCTTGGACTAGCTTCCACCTACGAGCAGTACTTC
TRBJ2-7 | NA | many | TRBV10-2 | CASSDWPSGSEQYF | TGCGCCAGCAGTGATTGGCCATCAGGCAGCGAGCAGTACTTC
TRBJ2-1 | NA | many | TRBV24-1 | CATSYGGPYNEQFF | TGTGCCACCAGCTATGGAGGGCCCTACAATGAGCAGTTCTTC
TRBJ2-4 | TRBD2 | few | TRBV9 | CASSPSGANIQYF | TGTGCCAGCTCCCCTAGCGGGGCGAACATTCAGTACTTC
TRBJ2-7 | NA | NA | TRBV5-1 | CASSLSGAPYEQYF | TGCGCCAGCAGCTTGTCGGGAGCCCCCTACGAGCAGTACTTC
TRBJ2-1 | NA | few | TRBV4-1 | CASSHLTGHYNEQFF | TGCGCCAGCAGCCACTTAACAGGACACTACAATGAGCAGTTCTTC
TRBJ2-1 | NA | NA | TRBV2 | CASSVAGFGGAEQFF | TGTGCCAGCAGTGTGGCGGGGTTCGGGGGTGCTGAGCAGTTCTTC
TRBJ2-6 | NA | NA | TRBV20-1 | CSARVQLSGANVLTF | TGCAGTGCTAGAGTACAGCTCTCTGGGGCCAACGTCCTGACTTTC
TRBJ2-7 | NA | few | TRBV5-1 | CASSWGLGLIRWEQYF | TGCGCCAGCAGCTGGGGGCTCGGGCTTATTCGGTGGGAGCAGTACTTC
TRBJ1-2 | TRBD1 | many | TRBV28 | CASSTDRMNYGYTF | TGTGCCAGCAGCACGGACAGGATGAACTATGGCTACACCTTC
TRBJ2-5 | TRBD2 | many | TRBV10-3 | CAVSSGTIETQYF | TGTGCCGTATCTAGCGGGACCATAGAGACCCAGTACTTC
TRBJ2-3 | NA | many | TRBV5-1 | CASTAADTQYF | TGCGCCAGCACTGCGGCAGATACGCAGTATTTT
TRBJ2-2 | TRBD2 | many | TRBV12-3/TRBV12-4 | CASSLGDYYTGELFF | TGTGCCAGCAGTTTAGGGGACTATTACACCGGGGAGCTGTTTTTT
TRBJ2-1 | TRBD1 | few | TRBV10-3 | CAITIGQGHNEQFF | TGTGCCATCACAATCGGACAGGGACACAATGAGCAGTTCTTC
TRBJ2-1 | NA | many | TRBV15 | CATSRDARGDYNEQFF | TGTGCCACCAGCAGAGATGCCAGGGGCGACTACAATGAGCAGTTCTTC
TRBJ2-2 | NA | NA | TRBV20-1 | CSAPDIRESNTGELFF | TGCAGTGCTCCTGATATACGGGAGTCGAACACCGGGGAGCTGTTTTTT
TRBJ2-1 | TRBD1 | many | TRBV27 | CASALRWTGEYYNEQFF | TGTGCCAGCGCCCTACGGTGGACAGGGGAATACTACAATGAGCAGTTCTTC
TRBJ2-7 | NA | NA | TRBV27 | CAKPGHFPYEQYF | TGTGCCAAGCCGGGACACTTTCCGTACGAGCAGTACTTC
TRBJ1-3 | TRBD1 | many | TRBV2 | CASHDRGLGNTIYF | TGTGCCAGTCATGACAGGGGGCTTGGAAACACCATATATTTT
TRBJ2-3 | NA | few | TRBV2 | CASSVQGRTDTQYF | TGTGCCAGCAGTGTGCAGGGGAGGACAGATACGCAGTATTTT
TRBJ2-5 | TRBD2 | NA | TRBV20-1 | CSGRSGGRETQYF | TGCAGTGGTCGTTCGGGGGGGCGTGAGACCCAGTACTTC